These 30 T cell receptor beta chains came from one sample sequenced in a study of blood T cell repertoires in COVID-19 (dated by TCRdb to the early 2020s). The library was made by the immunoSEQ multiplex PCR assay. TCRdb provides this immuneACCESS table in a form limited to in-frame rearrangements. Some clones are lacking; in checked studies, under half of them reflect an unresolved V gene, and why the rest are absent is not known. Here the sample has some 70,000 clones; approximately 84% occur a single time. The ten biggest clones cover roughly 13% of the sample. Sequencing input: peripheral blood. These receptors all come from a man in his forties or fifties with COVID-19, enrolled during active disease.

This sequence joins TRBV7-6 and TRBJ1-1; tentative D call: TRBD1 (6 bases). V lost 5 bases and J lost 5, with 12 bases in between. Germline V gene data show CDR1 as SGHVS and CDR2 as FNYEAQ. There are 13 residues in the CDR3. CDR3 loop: CASSLGGATEAFF. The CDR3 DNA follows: TGTGCCAGCAGCCTCGGGGGGGCAACTGAAGCTTTCTTT.

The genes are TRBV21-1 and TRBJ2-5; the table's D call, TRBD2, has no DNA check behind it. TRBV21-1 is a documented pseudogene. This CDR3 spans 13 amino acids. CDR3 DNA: TGTGCCAGCAGCAATCGCGGGAGGGAGACCCAGTACTTC. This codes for CASSNRGRETQYF.

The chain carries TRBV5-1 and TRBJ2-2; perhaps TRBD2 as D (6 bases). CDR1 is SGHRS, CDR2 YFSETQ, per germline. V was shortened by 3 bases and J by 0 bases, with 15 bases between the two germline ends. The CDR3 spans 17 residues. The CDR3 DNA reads TGCGCCAGCAGCTCATCCTTGGGAGGAGCGAACACCGGGGAGCTGTTTTTT. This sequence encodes CASSSSLGGANTGELFF.

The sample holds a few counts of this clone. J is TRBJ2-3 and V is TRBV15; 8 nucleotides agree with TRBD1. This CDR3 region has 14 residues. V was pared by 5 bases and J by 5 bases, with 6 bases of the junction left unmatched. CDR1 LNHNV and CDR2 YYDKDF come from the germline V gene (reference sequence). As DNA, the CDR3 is TGTGCCACCAGCGGGCAGGGGGCGGAAGATACGCAGTATTTT. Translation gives CATSGQGAEDTQYF. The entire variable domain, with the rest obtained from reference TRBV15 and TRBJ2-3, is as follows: DAMVIQNPRYQVTQFGKPVTLSCSQTLNHNVMYWYQQKSSQAPKLLFHYYDKDFNNEADTPDNFQSRRPNTSFCFLDIRSPGLGDTAMYLCATSGQGAEDTQYFGPGTRLTVL.

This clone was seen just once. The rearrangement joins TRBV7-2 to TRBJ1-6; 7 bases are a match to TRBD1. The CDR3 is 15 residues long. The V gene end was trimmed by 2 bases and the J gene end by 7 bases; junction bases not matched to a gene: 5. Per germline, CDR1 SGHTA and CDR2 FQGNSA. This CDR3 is CASSLTGQSNSPLHF. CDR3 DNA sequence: TGTGCCAGCAGCTTAACGGGACAGTCCAATTCACCCCTCCACTTT. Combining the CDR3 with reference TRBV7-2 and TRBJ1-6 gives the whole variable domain GAGVSQSPSNKVTEKGKDVELRCDPISGHTALYWYRQSLGQGLEFLIYFQGNSAPDKSGLPSDRFSAERTGGSVSTLTIQRTQQEDSAVYLCASSLTGQSNSPLHFGNGTRLTVT.

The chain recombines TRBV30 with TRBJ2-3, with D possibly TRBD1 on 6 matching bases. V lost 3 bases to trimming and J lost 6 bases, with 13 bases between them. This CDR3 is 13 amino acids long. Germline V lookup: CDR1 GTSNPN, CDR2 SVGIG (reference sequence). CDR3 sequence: CAWSLGGSDTQYF. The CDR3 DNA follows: TGTGCCTGGAGCCTAGGGGGTTCGGATACGCAGTATTTT.

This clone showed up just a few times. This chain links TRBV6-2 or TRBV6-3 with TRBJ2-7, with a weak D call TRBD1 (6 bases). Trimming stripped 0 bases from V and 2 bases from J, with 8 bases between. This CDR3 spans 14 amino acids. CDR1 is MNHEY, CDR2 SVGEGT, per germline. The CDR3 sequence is CASSYSTGTYEQYF. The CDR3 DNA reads TGTGCCAGCAGTTACTCGACAGGAACCTACGAGCAGTACTTC.

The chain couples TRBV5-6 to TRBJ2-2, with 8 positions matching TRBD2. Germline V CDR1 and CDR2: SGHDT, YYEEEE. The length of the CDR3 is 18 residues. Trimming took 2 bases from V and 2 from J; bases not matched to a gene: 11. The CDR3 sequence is CASSLLSSGTLNTGELFF. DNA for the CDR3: TGTGCCAGCAGCTTATTGAGTAGCGGGACACTTAACACCGGGGAGCTGTTTTTT.

As DNA, the CDR3 is TGTGCCAGCAGTGAGAGCAGGTTACTTAAAGGCTATGGCTACACCTTC. Translating gives CASSESRLLKGYGYTF. The V gene is TRBV6-1, the J gene TRBJ1-2, with no clear D. This CDR3 is 16 amino acids long. Germline V gene data show CDR1 as MNHNS and CDR2 as SASEGT. Trimming cost V 3 bases and J 4 bases, with 18 bases left between them.

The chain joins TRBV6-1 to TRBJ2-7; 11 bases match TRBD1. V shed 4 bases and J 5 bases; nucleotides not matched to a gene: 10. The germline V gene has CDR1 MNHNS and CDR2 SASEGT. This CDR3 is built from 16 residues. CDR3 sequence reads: CASSGGGTGGFDEQYF. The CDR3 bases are TGTGCCAGCAGTGGGGGCGGGACAGGGGGTTTTGACGAGCAGTACTTC.

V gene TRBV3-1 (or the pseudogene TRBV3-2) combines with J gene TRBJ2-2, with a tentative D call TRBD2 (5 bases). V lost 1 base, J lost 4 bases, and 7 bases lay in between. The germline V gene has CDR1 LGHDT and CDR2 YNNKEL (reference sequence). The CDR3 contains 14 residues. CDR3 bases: TGTGCCAGCAGCCAAGTCGGGATCACCGGGGAGCTGTTTTTT. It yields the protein CASSQVGITGELFF.

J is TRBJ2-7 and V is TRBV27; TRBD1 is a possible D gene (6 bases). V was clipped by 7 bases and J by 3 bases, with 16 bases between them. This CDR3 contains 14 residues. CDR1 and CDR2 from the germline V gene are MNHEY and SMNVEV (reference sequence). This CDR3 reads CASKDLGASYEQYF. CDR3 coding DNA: TGTGCCAGCAAGGACCTGGGGGCAAGCTACGAGCAGTACTTC.

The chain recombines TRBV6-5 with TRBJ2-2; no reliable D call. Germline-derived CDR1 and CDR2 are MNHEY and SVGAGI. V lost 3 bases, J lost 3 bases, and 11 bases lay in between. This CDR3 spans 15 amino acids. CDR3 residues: CASSYGGTYTGELFF. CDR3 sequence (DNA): TGTGCCAGCAGTTATGGCGGTACTTACACCGGGGAGCTGTTTTTT.

CDR3 sequence: CASSQVQGAQQPQHF. The CDR3 nucleotides read TGTGCCAGCAGCCAAGTCCAAGGGGCCCAACAGCCCCAGCATTTT. This chain joins TRBV4-2 and TRBJ1-5; maybe TRBD1 (5 bases). This CDR3 comprises 15 residues. Trimming left V 1 base short and J 7 bases short, with 14 bases between. Germline CDR1 and CDR2: LGHNA and YNFKEQ.

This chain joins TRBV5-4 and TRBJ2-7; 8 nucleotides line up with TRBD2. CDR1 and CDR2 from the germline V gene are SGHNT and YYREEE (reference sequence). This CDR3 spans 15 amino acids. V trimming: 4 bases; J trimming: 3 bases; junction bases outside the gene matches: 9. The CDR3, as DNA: TGTGCCAGCAGCGGTGGCGGGGGGCAGAACTACGAGCAGTACTTC. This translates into CASSGGGGQNYEQYF.

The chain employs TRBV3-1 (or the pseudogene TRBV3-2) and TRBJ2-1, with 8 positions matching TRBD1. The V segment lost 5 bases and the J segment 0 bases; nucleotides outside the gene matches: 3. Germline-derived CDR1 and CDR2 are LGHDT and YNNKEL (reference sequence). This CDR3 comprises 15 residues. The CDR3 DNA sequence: TGTGCCAGCAGCTGGGACAGGAGCTCCTACAATGAGCAGTTCTTC. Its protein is CASSWDRSSYNEQFF.

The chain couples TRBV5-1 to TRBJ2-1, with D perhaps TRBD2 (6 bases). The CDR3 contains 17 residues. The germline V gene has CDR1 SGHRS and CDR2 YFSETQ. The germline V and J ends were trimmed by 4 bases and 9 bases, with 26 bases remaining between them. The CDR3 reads CASSILLTRLRPPEQFF. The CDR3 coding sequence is TGCGCCAGCAGCATCCTCTTGACTAGATTAAGGCCACCTGAGCAGTTCTTC.

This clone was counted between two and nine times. The chain's CDR3 is CASSEGRLGSGELFF. DNA of the CDR3: TGTGCCAGCAGTGAAGGGCGACTTGGCTCCGGGGAGCTGTTTTTT. The chain joins TRBV2 to TRBJ2-2; D is unclear. CDR3 size: 15 residues. CDR1 is SNHLY, CDR2 FYNNEI, per germline. The V gene lost 1 base and the J gene lost 6 bases, with 12 bases spanning the gap.

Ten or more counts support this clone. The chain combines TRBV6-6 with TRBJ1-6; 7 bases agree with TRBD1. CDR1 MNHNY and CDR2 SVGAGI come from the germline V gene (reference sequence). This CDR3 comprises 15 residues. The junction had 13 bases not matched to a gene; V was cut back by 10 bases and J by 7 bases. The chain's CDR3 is CATAGEGARNSPLHF. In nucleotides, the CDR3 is TGTGCCACCGCGGGCGAGGGGGCGAGGAATTCACCCCTCCACTTT.

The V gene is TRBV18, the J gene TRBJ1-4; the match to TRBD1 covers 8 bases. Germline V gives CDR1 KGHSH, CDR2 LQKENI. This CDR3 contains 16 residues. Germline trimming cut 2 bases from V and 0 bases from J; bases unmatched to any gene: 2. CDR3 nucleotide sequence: TGTGCCAGCTCACCAGACAGGGGATCAACTAATGAAAAACTGTTTTTT. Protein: CASSPDRGSTNEKLFF. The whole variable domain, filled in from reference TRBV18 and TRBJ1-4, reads NAGVMQNPRHLVRRRGQEARLRCSPMKGHSHVYWYRQLPEEGLKFMVYLQKENIIDESGMPKERFSAEFPKEGPSILRIQQVVRGDSAAYFCASSPDRGSTNEKLFFGSGTQLSVL.

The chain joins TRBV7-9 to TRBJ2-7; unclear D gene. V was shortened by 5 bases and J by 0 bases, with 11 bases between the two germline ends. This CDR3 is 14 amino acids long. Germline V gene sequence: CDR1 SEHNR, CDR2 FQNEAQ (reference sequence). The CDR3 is CASSPGRVSYEQYF. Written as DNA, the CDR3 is TGTGCCAGCAGCCCGGGTCGGGTCTCCTACGAGCAGTACTTC.

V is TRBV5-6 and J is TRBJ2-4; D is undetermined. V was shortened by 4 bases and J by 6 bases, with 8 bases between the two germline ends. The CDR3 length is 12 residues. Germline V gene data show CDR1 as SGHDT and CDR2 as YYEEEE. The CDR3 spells CASSVTGNIQYF. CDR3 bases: TGTGCCAGCAGCGTGACTGGAAACATTCAGTACTTC. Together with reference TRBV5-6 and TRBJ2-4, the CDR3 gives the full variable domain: DAGVTQSPTHLIKTRGQQVTLRCSPKSGHDTVSWYQQALGQGPQFIFQYYEEEERQRGNFPDRFSGHQFPNYSSELNVNALLLGDSALYLCASSVTGNIQYFGAGTRLSVL.

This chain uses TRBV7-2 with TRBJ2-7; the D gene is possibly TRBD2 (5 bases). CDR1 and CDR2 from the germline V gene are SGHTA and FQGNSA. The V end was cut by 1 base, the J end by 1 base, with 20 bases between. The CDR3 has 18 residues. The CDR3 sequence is CASSLVARKRLISYEQYF. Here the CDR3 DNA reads TGTGCCAGCAGCTTAGTCGCCCGGAAGCGGCTCATTTCCTACGAGCAGTACTTC.

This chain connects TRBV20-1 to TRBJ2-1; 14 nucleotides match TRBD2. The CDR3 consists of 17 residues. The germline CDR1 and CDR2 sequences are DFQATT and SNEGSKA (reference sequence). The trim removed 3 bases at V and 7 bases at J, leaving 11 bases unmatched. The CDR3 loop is CSASGGTSGSLHNEQFF. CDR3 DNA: TGCAGTGCTAGTGGGGGGACTAGCGGGAGTTTACATAATGAGCAGTTCTTC.

CDR3 DNA sequence: TGTGCCAGCAGTGAGCACATGAACACTGAAGCTTTCTTT. Its protein is CASSEHMNTEAFF. The chain is built from TRBV6-1 and TRBJ1-1; D unclear. V gave up 3 bases and J gave up 0 bases, with 5 bases separating them. Germline V gene lookup returns CDR1 MNHNS and CDR2 SASEGT. The CDR3 is made up of 13 amino acids.

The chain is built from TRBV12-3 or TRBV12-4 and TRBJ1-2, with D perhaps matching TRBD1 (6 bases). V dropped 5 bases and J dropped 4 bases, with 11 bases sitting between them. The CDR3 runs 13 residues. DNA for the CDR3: TGTGCCAGCAGTCAGGACAGACTCTATGGCTACACCTTC. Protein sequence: CASSQDRLYGYTF.

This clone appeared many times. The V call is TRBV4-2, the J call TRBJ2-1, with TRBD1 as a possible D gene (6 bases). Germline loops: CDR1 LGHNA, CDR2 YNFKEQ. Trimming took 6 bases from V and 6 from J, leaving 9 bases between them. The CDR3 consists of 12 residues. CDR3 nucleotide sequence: TGTGCCAGCAGTGCAGGGGTCAATGAGCAGTTCTTC. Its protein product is CASSAGVNEQFF.

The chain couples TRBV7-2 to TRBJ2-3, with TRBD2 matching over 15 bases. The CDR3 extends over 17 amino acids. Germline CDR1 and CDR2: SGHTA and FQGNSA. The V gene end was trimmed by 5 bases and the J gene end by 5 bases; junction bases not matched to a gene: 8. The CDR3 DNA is TGTGCCAGCAGCCTCGGGACTAGCGGGAGGTTTATAGATACGCAGTATTTT. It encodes CASSLGTSGRFIDTQYF.

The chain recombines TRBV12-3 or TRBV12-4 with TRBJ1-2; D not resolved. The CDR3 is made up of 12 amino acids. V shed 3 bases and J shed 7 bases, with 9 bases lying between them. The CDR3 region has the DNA TGTGCCAGCAGTTTGGGAGTAGGTGGCTACACCTTC. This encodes CASSLGVGGYTF.

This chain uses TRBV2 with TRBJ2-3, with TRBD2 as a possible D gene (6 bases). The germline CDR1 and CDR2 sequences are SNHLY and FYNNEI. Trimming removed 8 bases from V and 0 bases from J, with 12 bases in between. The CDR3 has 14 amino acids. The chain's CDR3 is CASRRGGSTDTQYF. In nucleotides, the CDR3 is TGTGCCAGCCGCCGGGGAGGTAGCACAGATACGCAGTATTTT. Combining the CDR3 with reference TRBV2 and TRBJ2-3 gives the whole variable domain EPEVTQTPSHQVTQMGQEVILRCVPISNHLYFYWYRQILGQKVEFLVSFYNNEISEKSEIFDDQFSVERPDGSNFTLKIRSTKLEDSAMYFCASRRGGSTDTQYFGPGTRLTVL.